The clone carrying this T cell receptor beta chain showed up just a few times. Its antigen is as yet unknown. This sample is part of a study of T cell repertoires in cytomegalovirus infection. A single record per CDR3 protein comes from TCRdb applying MiXCR to the reads. There are roughly 120,000 distinct CDR3 sequences in the sample; about a tenth occur only once, and around 29% lies in the top ten. V lost 4 bases to trimming and J lost 2 bases, with 9 bases between them. CDR1 LNHNV and CDR2 YYDKDF come from the germline V gene (reference sequence). The CDR3 runs to 13 residues. Sequenced sample: PBMCs, sequenced either directly or after in vitro stimulation (not recorded which). V and J are TRBV15 and TRBJ2-7; tentatively, D is TRBD2 (6 bases). This clonotype was sampled from a human donor in good health (CMV status not recorded). Some clones in this sample may be carry-over from other donors' samples. CDR3 nucleotides: TGTGCCACCAGCAAATCGGGAGCCTACGAGCAGTACTTC. Protein product: CATSKSGAYEQYF.